These 11 T cell receptor beta chains were sequenced from one sample in a study of regulatory T cells in long-lasting Graves disease. HTBI primers from iRepertoire and Arm-PCR of CDR3 regions yielded the TCR beta libraries. MiXCR, applied by TCRdb to the multiplex PCR reads, yields one record per CDR3 protein. The sample holds roughly 400,000 distinct CDR3 sequences, over 14% seen once. Time point defined: newly diagnosed GD, antithyroid drugs for less than 3 months. Construction of the TCR library relied on RNA isolated from PBMCs. These same data were also listed under a study on T cells in Graves' hyperthyroidism and ophthalmopathy.

This material consisted of peripheral blood mononuclear cells (PBMCs), taken at new diagnosis, from a patient treated with antithyroid drugs. The receptors shown here come from a woman in her forties with Graves disease.

This clonotype was detected many times. The chain carries TRBV6-1 and TRBJ2-1; 11 bases line up with TRBD1. CDR1 MNHNS and CDR2 SASEGT come from the germline V gene. The CDR3 runs to 19 residues. J gave up 6 bases and V 0 bases, and 13 bases lay outside the gene matches. This CDR3 is CASSEAIHEGQGVLNEQFF. In nucleotides, the CDR3 is TGTGCCAGCAGTGAAGCGATCCACGAGGGACAGGGGGTCCTCAATGAGCAGTTCTTC.

This clonotype was counted many times. J is TRBJ2-7 and V is TRBV2, with D tentatively TRBD1 (5 bases). This CDR3 has 13 residues. V was trimmed by 7 bases and J by 3 bases, leaving 13 bases between them. Germline V gene sequence: CDR1 SNHLY, CDR2 FYNNEI. CDR3 sequence: CASTPSDSYEQYF. The DNA of the CDR3 is TGTGCCAGCACCCCCTCTGACAGCTACGAGCAGTACTTC.

This clonotype was seen many times. This chain joins TRBV15 and TRBJ1-6; TRBD1 is a possible D gene (5 bases). Deletions cut 8 bases from V and 6 bases from J, with 14 bases between. Germline V gene lookup returns CDR1 LNHNV and CDR2 YYDKDF (reference sequence). This CDR3 has 14 amino acids. CDR3 region: CATLDSGGNSPLHF. The CDR3 DNA reads as TGTGCCACCCTTGACTCGGGGGGTAATTCACCCCTCCACTTT.

Ten or more counts support this clonotype. The chain is built from TRBV27 and TRBJ1-5; 7 bases fit TRBD1. This CDR3 is 14 amino acids long. Trimming took 8 bases from V and 4 from J; bases not matched to a gene: 8. Germline loops: CDR1 MNHEY, CDR2 SMNVEV (reference sequence). The CDR3 nucleotides are TGTGCCAGCGGATTGACAGGGTTTAATCAGCCCCAGCATTTT. Protein: CASGLTGFNQPQHF.

This clonotype was counted ten times or more. This sequence joins TRBV7-9 and TRBJ2-1; possible D gene TRBD1, 5 bases. From germline, CDR1 is SEHNR and CDR2 FQNEAQ (reference sequence). Between the trimmed V and J ends, which lost 1 base and 8 bases, there was a span of 15 bases. CDR3 length: 15 amino acids. CDR3 sequence: CASSLGLDVGHEQFF. CDR3 sequence (DNA): TGTGCCAGCAGCTTAGGACTCGACGTGGGGCATGAGCAGTTCTTC.

This clonotype was counted many times. The chain employs TRBV19 and TRBJ1-1; a possible D gene is TRBD1 (6 bases). Trimming shortened V by 5 bases and J by 3 bases, and 16 bases separated the two germline ends. Germline V CDR1 and CDR2: LNHDA, SQIVND (reference sequence). The CDR3 consists of 15 residues. CDR3 sequence (DNA): TGTGCCAGTAGTCGTTCCAGGGGTGGGTACACTGAAGCTTTCTTT. It codes for CASSRSRGGYTEAFF.

This clonotype has ten or more counts. The chain couples TRBV20-1 to TRBJ2-7, with TRBD2 identical over 8 bases. CDR3 length equals 15 residues. The V gene's germline CDR1 is DFQATT and CDR2 SNEGSKA (reference sequence). V dropped 6 bases and J dropped 7; count of bases not matched to a gene: 17. The CDR3 DNA sequence: TGCAGTGCCCTCGTGAGCGGGAGCGAGTTGGGTGAGCAGTACTTC. Residues: CSALVSGSELGEQYF.

This clonotype has only a few counts. The V call is TRBV30, the J call TRBJ2-7; TRBD2 aligns across 10 bases. This CDR3 has 13 amino acids. The trim removed 4 bases at V and 6 bases at J, leaving 6 bases unmatched. The germline V gene encodes CDR1 GTSNPN and CDR2 SVGIG (reference sequence). The CDR3 protein is CAWKAGGSGEQYF. CDR3 nucleotides: TGTGCCTGGAAAGCGGGAGGGTCCGGCGAGCAGTACTTC.

The chain employs TRBV18 and TRBJ1-2; perhaps TRBD1 as D (5 bases). This CDR3 contains 14 residues. V shed 3 bases and J shed 2 bases, with 10 bases lying between them. The germline V gene has CDR1 KGHSH and CDR2 LQKENI. DNA for the CDR3: TGTGCCAGCTCACCGGGACGGATCAACTATGGCTACACCTTC. It specifies CASSPGRINYGYTF.

Ten or more counts support this clonotype. V usage is TRBV12-3 or TRBV12-4 and J usage is TRBJ2-5; D is unresolved. Deletions cut 8 bases from V and 3 bases from J, with 10 bases between. CDR3 length: 12 residues. The CDR3 nucleotides read TGTGCCAGCCGCGGTCTAGAAGAGACCCAGTACTTC. Translation gives CASRGLEETQYF.

This clonotype was found many times. This sequence joins TRBV11-2 and TRBJ1-3; D not certain. Looked up from germline, CDR1 is SGHAT and CDR2 is FQNNGV. This CDR3 region has 12 residues. The V and J ends lost 1 base and 6 bases respectively, with 4 bases between them. CDR3 bases: TGTGCCAGCAGCTTAGGCCTAAACACCATATATTTT. It translates to CASSLGLNTIYF.